These 8 T cell receptor beta chains were all obtained from the same sample, sequenced in a study of blood T cell repertoires in COVID-19. Sequencing was performed with immunoSEQ multiplex PCR; in TCRdb, only in-frame clones are kept and a portion is missing. The table records about 270,000 clones, approximately 92% of them present only once. What was sequenced was PBMCs or T cells enriched from blood (not recorded which). The receptors derive from a woman aged 18-29 years who had recovered from COVID-19.

The chain links TRBV5-1 to TRBJ2-1, with TRBD1 matching over 9 bases. Germline CDR1 SGHRS, CDR2 YFSETQ. This CDR3 region has 14 residues. Trimming at V came to 4 bases and at J to 8 bases, leaving 7 bases not matched to a gene. The CDR3 DNA follows: TGCGCCAGCAGCCTACGAACAGGGGGCGATGAGCAGTTCTTC. This codes for CASSLRTGGDEQFF.

The gene calls are TRBV4-1 and TRBJ1-5; TRBD1 aligns across 8 bases. Per the germline V gene, CDR1 is MGHRA and CDR2 is YSYEKL. The CDR3 is 15 residues long. V shed 7 bases, J shed 2 bases, and the junction held 7 bases outside the gene matches. The CDR3 loop is CASNPGGRGNQPQHF. The CDR3 nucleotides read TGCGCCAGCAACCCAGGGGGCCGGGGCAATCAGCCCCAGCATTTT.

The V gene is TRBV30, the J gene TRBJ1-4; a possible D gene is TRBD1 (6 bases). The CDR3 is 14 residues long. CDR1 and CDR2 (germline): GTSNPN, SVGIG (reference sequence). Trimming shortened V by 5 bases and J by 5 bases, and 15 bases separated the two germline ends. The CDR3 region is CAWEQGGPNEKLFF. The CDR3 nucleotides are TGTGCCTGGGAACAAGGGGGTCCAAATGAAAAACTGTTTTTT.

J is TRBJ1-2 and V is TRBV6-5; tentatively, D is TRBD1 (6 bases). Germline V gene sequence: CDR1 MNHEY, CDR2 SVGAGI. Deletions cut 6 bases from V and 3 bases from J, with 17 bases between. This CDR3 is built from 15 residues. The CDR3 loop reads CASRTPVQGHYGYTF. In DNA form, the CDR3 reads TGTGCCAGCAGAACCCCGGTACAGGGTCACTATGGCTACACCTTC.

CDR3 in amino acids: CASSQTGGRPGELFF. The CDR3 nucleotides are TGTGCCAGCAGCCAAACAGGGGGACGGCCCGGGGAGCTGTTTTTT. The J gene is TRBJ2-2, the V gene TRBV5-4; 8 bases are a match to TRBD1. The V segment lost 4 bases and the J segment 6 bases; nucleotides outside the gene matches: 8. This CDR3 is built from 15 residues. Germline V gene sequence: CDR1 SGHNT, CDR2 YYREEE (reference sequence).

Only a few counts were recorded for this clone. J is TRBJ2-3 and V is TRBV4-1, with 9 bases that match TRBD2. The CDR3 is 17 residues long. CDR1 and CDR2 from the germline V gene are MGHRA and YSYEKL. The trim removed 3 bases at V and 2 bases at J, leaving 9 bases unmatched. The CDR3 loop reads CASSHHPPSGDTDTQYF. In nucleotides, the CDR3 is TGCGCCAGCAGCCACCACCCCCCTAGCGGGGACACAGATACGCAGTATTTT.

The J gene is TRBJ1-2, the V gene TRBV2; D not resolved. Germline V gives CDR1 SNHLY, CDR2 FYNNEI. The CDR3 spans 13 residues. Deletions cut 7 bases from V and 1 base from J, with 10 bases between. The CDR3 nucleotides are TGTGCCAGCACCAAGGGAGTTAACTATGGCTACACCTTC. Protein product: CASTKGVNYGYTF. Full variable domain (remainder filled in from reference TRBV2 and TRBJ1-2): EPEVTQTPSHQVTQMGQEVILRCVPISNHLYFYWYRQILGQKVEFLVSFYNNEISEKSEIFDDQFSVERPDGSNFTLKIRSTKLEDSAMYFCASTKGVNYGYTFGSGTRLTVV.

The CDR3 DNA is TGTGCCAGCAGATCGCTAGCGGGGAATGAGCAGTTCTTC. Its translation is CASRSLAGNEQFF. The V gene is TRBV2, the J gene TRBJ2-1, with TRBD2 identical over 9 bases. This CDR3 region has 13 residues. Per germline, CDR1 SNHLY and CDR2 FYNNEI. V shed 6 bases, J shed 7 bases, and the junction held 4 bases outside the gene matches.